The clone carrying this TCR beta chain was observed many times. Its target is unknown. As to time point: newly diagnosed GD, antithyroid drugs for less than 3 months. Following extraction of RNA from PBMCs, that RNA was used to make the TCR library. The data stem from a study of regulatory T cells in long-lasting Graves disease. Regarding the study as a whole: Peripheral blood, not thyroid tissue, was the sole material studied. Persistent patients shared more public clonotypes (approximately 2,900) than new patients (under 1,000).

Through Arm-PCR of CDR3 regions and iRepertoire HTBI primers, TCR beta libraries were built. MiXCR, run by TCRdb on the multiplex PCR reads, gives a single entry per CDR3 protein. The sample includes fewer than 350,000 distinct CDR3 sequences, 15% to 20% of them seen just once. The V and J ends lost 4 bases and 7 bases, in that order; junction bases with no gene match: 14. This CDR3 spans 17 amino acids. Germline V lookup: CDR1 SGHRS, CDR2 YFSETQ. The sequencing here drew on peripheral blood mononuclear cells (PBMCs), taken at new diagnosis, from a patient treated with antithyroid drugs. V gene TRBV5-1 combines with J gene TRBJ2-1, with 10 bases that match TRBD1. The receptor's source is a female donor with Graves disease. In DNA, the CDR3 is TGCGCCAGCAGCGAGATACCGGGACAGGGGTTGAGGAATGAGCAGTTCTTC. Protein sequence: CASSEIPGQGLRNEQFF.